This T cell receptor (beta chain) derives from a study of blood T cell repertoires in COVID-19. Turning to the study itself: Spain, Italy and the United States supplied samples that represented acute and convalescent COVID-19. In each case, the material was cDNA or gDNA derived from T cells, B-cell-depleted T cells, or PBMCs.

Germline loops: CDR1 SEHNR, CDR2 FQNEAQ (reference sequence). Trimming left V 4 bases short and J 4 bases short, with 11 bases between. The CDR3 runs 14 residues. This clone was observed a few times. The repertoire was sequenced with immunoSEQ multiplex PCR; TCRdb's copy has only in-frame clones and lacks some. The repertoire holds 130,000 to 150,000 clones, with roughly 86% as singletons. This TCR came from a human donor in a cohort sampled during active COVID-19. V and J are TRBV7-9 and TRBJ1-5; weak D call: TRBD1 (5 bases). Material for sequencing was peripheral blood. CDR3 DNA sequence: TGTGCCAGCAGCTCCGGGAGGACAAATCAGCCCCAGCATTTT. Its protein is CASSSGRTNQPQHF. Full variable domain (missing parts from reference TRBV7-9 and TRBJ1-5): DTGVSQNPRHKITKRGQNVTFRCDPISEHNRLYWYRQTLGQGPEFLTYFQNEAQLEKSRLLSDRFSAERPKGSFSTLEIQRTEQGDSAMYLCASSSGRTNQPQHFGDGTRLSIL.